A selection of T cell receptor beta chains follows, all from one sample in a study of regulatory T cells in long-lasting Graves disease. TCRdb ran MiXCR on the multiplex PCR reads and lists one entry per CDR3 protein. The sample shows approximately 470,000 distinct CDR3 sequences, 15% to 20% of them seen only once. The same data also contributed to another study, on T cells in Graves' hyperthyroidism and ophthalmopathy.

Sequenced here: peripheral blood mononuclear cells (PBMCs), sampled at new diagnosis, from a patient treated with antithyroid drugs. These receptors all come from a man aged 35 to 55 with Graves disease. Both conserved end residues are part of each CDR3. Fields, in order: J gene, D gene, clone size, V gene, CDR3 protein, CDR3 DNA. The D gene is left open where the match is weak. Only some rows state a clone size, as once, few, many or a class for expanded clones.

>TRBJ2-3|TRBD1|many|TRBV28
CASSSRQGARDTQYF
TGTGCCAGCAGTTCACGACAGGGGGCAAGAGATACGCAGTATTTT
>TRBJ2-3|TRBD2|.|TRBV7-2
CTSSLRRTSGRTDTQYF
TGTACCAGCAGCCTAAGAAGGACTAGCGGTCGCACAGATACGCAGTATTTT
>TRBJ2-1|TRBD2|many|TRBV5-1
CASSLAAGGSLNNEQFF
TGCGCCAGCAGCTTGGCAGCGGGAGGGTCTCTGAACAATGAGCAGTTCTTC
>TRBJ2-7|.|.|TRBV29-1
CSVQGRAEPYEQYF
TGCAGCGTTCAAGGGCGGGCGGAACCCTACGAGCAGTACTTC
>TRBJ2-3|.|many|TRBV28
CASSFGATDTQYF
TGTGCCAGCAGTTTTGGTGCAACAGATACGCAGTATTTT
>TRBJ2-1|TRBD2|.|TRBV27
CASSFKLSGSQINEQFF
TGTGCCAGCAGTTTCAAACTTAGCGGGAGTCAAATAAATGAGCAGTTCTTC
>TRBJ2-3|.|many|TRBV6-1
CASSEFGRGSTDTQYF
TGTGCCAGCAGTGAATTCGGCAGGGGAAGTACAGATACGCAGTATTTT
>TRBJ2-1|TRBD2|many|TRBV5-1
CASSLAGTSGLYNEQFF
TGCGCCAGCAGCTTGGCCGGGACTAGCGGACTTTACAATGAGCAGTTCTTC
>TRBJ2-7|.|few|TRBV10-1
CASSETGQPPYEQYF
TGCGCCAGCAGTGAAACAGGGCAGCCCCCTTACGAGCAGTACTTC
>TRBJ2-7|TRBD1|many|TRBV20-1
CSTNRGRYEQYF
TGCAGTACGAACAGGGGTCGCTACGAGCAGTACTTC
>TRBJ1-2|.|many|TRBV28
CASRPTGVNYGYTF
TGTGCCAGCAGACCGACAGGAGTGAACTATGGCTACACCTTC
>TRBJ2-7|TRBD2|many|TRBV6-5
CASSYSRGLAGTYEQYF
TGTGCCAGCAGTTACTCGAGGGGACTAGCAGGGACCTACGAGCAGTACTTC
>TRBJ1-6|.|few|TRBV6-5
CASSYPRGENFSPLHF
TGTGCCAGCAGTTACCCACGGGGGGAAAATTTTTCACCCCTCCACTTT
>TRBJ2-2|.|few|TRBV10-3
CASSLKGGGELFF
TGTGCCAGCAGTCTAAAGGGTGGCGGGGAGCTGTTTTTT
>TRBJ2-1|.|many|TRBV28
CASSTTSLGGGHSYNEQFF
TGTGCCAGCAGCACTACATCATTAGGAGGGGGGCATTCCTACAATGAGCAGTTCTTC
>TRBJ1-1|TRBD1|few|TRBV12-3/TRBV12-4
CASSLGQGARAFF
TGTGCCAGCAGTCTGGGACAGGGGGCTCGGGCTTTCTTT
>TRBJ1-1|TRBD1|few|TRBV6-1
CASSRGVTEAFF
TGTGCCAGCAGCAGGGGGGTCACTGAAGCTTTCTTT
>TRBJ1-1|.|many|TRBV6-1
CASSDLTTEAFF
TGTGCCAGCAGTGATCTGACCACTGAAGCTTTCTTT
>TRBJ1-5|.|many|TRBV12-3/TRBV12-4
CASSLIRYQPQHF
TGTGCCAGCAGTTTAATCCGCTATCAGCCCCAGCATTTT
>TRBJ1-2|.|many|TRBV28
CATTEALDYGYTF
TGTGCCACCACAGAGGCTTTGGACTATGGCTACACCTTC
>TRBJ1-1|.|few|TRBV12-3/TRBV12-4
CASMGFNTEAFF
TGTGCCAGCATGGGATTTAACACTGAAGCTTTCTTT
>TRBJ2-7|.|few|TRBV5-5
CASSLEQGRDEQYF
TGTGCCAGCAGCTTGGAACAGGGAAGGGACGAGCAGTACTTC
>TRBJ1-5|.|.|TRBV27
CASSLPRPHQPQHF
TGTGCCAGCAGTTTACCCAGACCTCATCAGCCCCAGCATTTT
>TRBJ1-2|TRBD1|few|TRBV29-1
CSVQTGDGYTF
TGCAGCGTGCAGACAGGGGATGGCTACACCTTC
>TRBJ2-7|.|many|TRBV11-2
CASSSGSPAGEQYF
TGTGCCAGCAGCTCAGGGTCCCCCGCAGGGGAGCAGTACTTC
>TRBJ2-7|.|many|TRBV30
CAWSPRLRLPYEQYF
TGTGCCTGGAGTCCACGTTTGAGGCTCCCCTACGAGCAGTACTTC
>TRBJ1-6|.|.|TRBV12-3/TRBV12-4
CASIERWGRGNSPLHF
TGTGCCAGCATTGAACGGTGGGGACGCGGAAATTCACCCCTCCACTTT
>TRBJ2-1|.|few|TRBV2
CASSYYPGDEQFF
TGTGCCAGCAGTTATTATCCCGGGGATGAACAGTTCTTC
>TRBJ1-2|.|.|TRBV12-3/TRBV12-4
CASSWAGWGGYTF
TGTGCCAGCAGTTGGGCAGGGTGGGGTGGCTACACCTTC
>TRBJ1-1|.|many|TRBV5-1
CASRDIQNTEAFF
TGCGCCAGCAGGGACATCCAGAACACTGAAGCTTTCTTT
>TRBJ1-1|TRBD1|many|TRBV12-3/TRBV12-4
CASSTQTRDRGNTEAFF
TGTGCCAGCAGCACGCAAACCCGAGACAGGGGAAACACTGAAGCTTTCTTT
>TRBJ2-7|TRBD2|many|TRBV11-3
CASSPDNFMSLLAGEYYEQYF
TGTGCCAGCAGCCCTGACAATTTTATGAGCCTCCTAGCGGGAGAGTACTACGAGCAGTACTTC
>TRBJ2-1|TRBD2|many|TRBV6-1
CASSSLAGGPTSYNEQFF
TGTGCCAGCAGTAGTTTAGCGGGAGGCCCAACTTCCTACAATGAGCAGTTCTTC
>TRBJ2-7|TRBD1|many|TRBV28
CASSLSGTGKNEQYF
TGTGCCAGCAGTTTATCCGGGACAGGTAAAAACGAGCAGTACTTC
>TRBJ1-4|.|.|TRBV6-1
CASWRQAVNEKLFF
TGTGCCAGCTGGAGACAGGCGGTTAATGAAAAACTGTTTTTT
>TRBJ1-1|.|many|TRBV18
CASSVRDVNTEAFF
TGTGCCAGCTCAGTCCGGGACGTGAACACTGAAGCTTTCTTT
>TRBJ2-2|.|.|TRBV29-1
CSARQLSNTGELFF
TGCAGCGCCCGGCAGCTGAGCAACACCGGGGAGCTGTTTTTT
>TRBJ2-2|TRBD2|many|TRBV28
CASRPGLAGAGELFF
TGTGCCAGCAGGCCGGGACTAGCGGGAGCCGGGGAGCTGTTTTTT
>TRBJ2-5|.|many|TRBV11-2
CASTAPGSGETQYF
TGTGCCAGCACCGCCCCGGGTTCTGGGGAGACCCAGTACTTC
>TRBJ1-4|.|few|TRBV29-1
CSGGPGGGEKLFF
TGCAGCGGAGGACCGGGGGGCGGTGAAAAACTGTTTTTT
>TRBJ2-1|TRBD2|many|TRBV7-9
CASSPSQTSGRNNEQFF
TGTGCCAGCAGCCCTAGCCAGACTAGCGGGAGGAACAATGAGCAGTTCTTC